A selection of T cell receptor beta chains follows, all from one sample in a study of cytomegalovirus exposure and HLA in healthy donors. Sequencing used immunoSEQ multiplex PCR; TCRdb keeps in-frame clones, though not all of them. Of some 210,000 clones listed, around 73% are singletons. Sequencing input: PBMCs. These receptors originate from a woman aged 30 to 39 in good health and CMV-seropositive. Each CDR3 is given with its conserved first and last residue. D genes are given only for firm matches. Only part of the rows carry a size: once, few, many, or a class if the clone is expanded.

j_call clone_size d_call v_call cdr3_nt cdr3_aa
TRBJ1-1 NA NA TRBV28 TGTGCCAGCAGTTTCAGAAAGGACTTTACAAACACTGAAGCTTTCTTT CASSFRKDFTNTEAFF
TRBJ1-2 once TRBD1 TRBV29-1 TGCAGCGGGGGGACAGAAAGCTACACCTTC CSGGTESYTF
TRBJ2-7 NA NA TRBV28 TGTGCCAGCAGTTTCCCCTTAAGACAACCCTATCCCTCCTACGAGCAGTACTTC CASSFPLRQPYPSYEQYF
TRBJ2-7 NA NA TRBV5-1 TGCGCCAGCAGCTTCGGGGGACAGTACTACGAGCAGTACTTC CASSFGGQYYEQYF
TRBJ2-7 NA NA TRBV28 TGTGCCAGCAGTTTCCTCGTGGGGGCGGCAGCTTCCTACGAGCAGTACTTC CASSFLVGAAASYEQYF
TRBJ1-6 NA TRBD1 TRBV7-2 TGTGCCAGCAGCTTAAACCAACGACAGGGAGGCTCACCCCTCCACTTT CASSLNQRQGGSPLHF
TRBJ2-5 NA NA TRBV11-2 TGTGCCAGCAGCCCGGTTCGGGAGACCCAGTACTTC CASSPVRETQYF
TRBJ2-3 NA NA TRBV28 TGTGCCAGCGAATCCGGAGGCCACGCCCTTAGAGATACGCAGTATTTT CASESGGHALRDTQYF
TRBJ2-7 NA TRBD2 TRBV5-1 TGCGCCAGCAGCTTGGATCCTAGCGGGAGCTTTCCAGGCGAGCAGTACTTC CASSLDPSGSFPGEQYF
TRBJ2-2 NA TRBD1 TRBV10-3 TGTGCCATCAGGGACAGGGACACCGGGGAGCTGTTTTTT CAIRDRDTGELFF
TRBJ1-2 NA TRBD1 TRBV5-4 TGTGCCAGCAGCTGGGCTGGGGAGGGGACAGGGTCTAACTATGGCTACACCTTC CASSWAGEGTGSNYGYTF
TRBJ2-3 NA NA TRBV6-5 TGTGCCAGCAGTTACTCGGGGGGGGCCTCTAGGGATACGCAGTATTTT CASSYSGGASRDTQYF
TRBJ1-5 NA NA TRBV21-1 TGTGCCAGCAGCCATTATCGGGAGGGAGGGGCAAATCAGCCCCAGCATTTT CASSHYREGGANQPQHF
TRBJ1-1 once NA TRBV28 TGTGCCAGCAGTTTCGGGGGTGGGATGCGTACTGAAGCTTTCTTT CASSFGGGMRTEAFF
TRBJ2-5 NA TRBD1 TRBV7-2 TGTGCCAGCAGCACCCGACAGGGTGATGAAGAGACCCAGTACTTC CASSTRQGDEETQYF
TRBJ1-2 NA NA TRBV4-3 TGCGCCAGCAGCCAAGAGCGGGCCTATGGCTACACCTTC CASSQERAYGYTF
TRBJ2-3 once NA TRBV9 TGTGCCAGCAGCGTAGAGGCGGCCACAGATACGCAGTATTTT CASSVEAATDTQYF
TRBJ1-3 once TRBD1 TRBV30 TGTGCCTGGAGGGGACAGGGGGGAAACACCATATATTTT CAWRGQGGNTIYF
TRBJ1-1 NA NA TRBV29-1 TGCAGCGTTGGGAAGGGAGGGGGGCGACTGAACACTGAAGCTTTCTTT CSVGKGGGRLNTEAFF
TRBJ2-3 NA TRBD2 TRBV5-1 TGCGCCAGCAGCTTGAGCGGGAGGCAAGATACGCAGTATTTT CASSLSGRQDTQYF
TRBJ2-4 few TRBD1 TRBV27 TGTGCCAGCAGTCCACCCTCATCGCCAGGGGGCAAAAACATTCAGTACTTC CASSPPSSPGGKNIQYF
TRBJ2-5 once TRBD1 TRBV2 TGTGCCAGCAGTGTAGGGACAGGGGGAGAAGAGACCCAGTACTTC CASSVGTGGEETQYF
TRBJ2-3 NA TRBD2 TRBV9 TGTGCCAGCAGCCCGGCTAGCGGGAGTTTCGTGAATACGCAGTATTTT CASSPASGSFVNTQYF
TRBJ1-1 NA NA TRBV9 TGTGCCAGCAGCGGGACAGCCCAACCGAACACTGAAGCTTTCTTT CASSGTAQPNTEAFF
TRBJ1-5 NA NA TRBV19 TGTGCCAGTAGTATTCAGGGGATTCAGCCCCAGCATTTT CASSIQGIQPQHF
TRBJ2-3 NA TRBD1 TRBV11-1 TGTGCCAGCAGCCTGGGACAGAACACAGATACGCAGTATTTT CASSLGQNTDTQYF
TRBJ2-3 NA TRBD2 TRBV5-1 TGCGCCAGCAGCACCGGGACTAGCGGAGATACGCAGTATTTT CASSTGTSGDTQYF
TRBJ2-7 NA NA TRBV28 TGTGCCAGCAGTATCAACTGGTCCTCCTACGAGCAGTACTTC CASSINWSSYEQYF
TRBJ1-4 few TRBD1 TRBV6-5 TGTGCCAGCAGTAAGGGGGACAGGGTTAATGAAAAACTGTTTTTT CASSKGDRVNEKLFF
TRBJ2-3 NA TRBD2 TRBV5-4 TGTGCCAGCAGCTTCATTACTAGCGGGAGGTTTAGAAATACGCAGTATTTT CASSFITSGRFRNTQYF
TRBJ1-1 NA TRBD1 TRBV6-6 TGTGCCAGCAGTTACTCAGGGGACAGGAACACTGAAGCTTTCTTT CASSYSGDRNTEAFF
TRBJ2-7 NA TRBD2 TRBV7-9 TGTGCCAGCAGCTTAGGGGGGACTAGCGGAACCTTCTACGAGCAGTACTTC CASSLGGTSGTFYEQYF
TRBJ2-1 few NA TRBV5-8 TGTGCCAGCAGCCACGACAGTTTCAGTGAGCAGTTCTTC CASSHDSFSEQFF
TRBJ1-3 NA NA TRBV5-4 TGTGCCAGCAGCTTGGTAGGGGCTGGAAACACCATATATTTT CASSLVGAGNTIYF
TRBJ1-5 NA TRBD1 TRBV7-2 TGTGCCAGCAGCAACCCAGGGGGTCAGCCCCAGCATTTT CASSNPGGQPQHF
TRBJ2-7 NA TRBD2 TRBV4-3 TGCGCCAGCAGCCAGACTAGCGGGGGTTACGAGCAGTACTTC CASSQTSGGYEQYF
TRBJ2-3 few TRBD2 TRBV2 TGTGCCAGCAGGGGACTAGCGGGGGGGCGAGATACGCAGTATTTT CASRGLAGGRDTQYF